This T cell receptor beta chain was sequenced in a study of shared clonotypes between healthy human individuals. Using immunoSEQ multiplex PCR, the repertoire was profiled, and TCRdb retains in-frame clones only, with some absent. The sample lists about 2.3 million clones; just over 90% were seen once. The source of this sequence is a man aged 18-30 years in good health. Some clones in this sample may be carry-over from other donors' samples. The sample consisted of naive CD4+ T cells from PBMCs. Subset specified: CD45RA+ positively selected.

This CDR3 is CASSDGGGGKIEAFF. The CDR3 DNA reads TGTGCCAGCAGTGATGGCGGCGGGGGCAAGATTGAAGCTTTCTTT. The chain recombines TRBV6-1 with TRBJ1-1, with D perhaps matching TRBD1 (6 bases). V was clipped by 3 bases and J by 7 bases, with 18 bases between them. The CDR3 is made up of 15 amino acids. In germline, CDR1 is MNHNS, CDR2 SASEGT.